These T cell receptor beta chains were read from a single sample in a study of cytomegalovirus exposure and HLA in healthy donors. Sequencing used immunoSEQ multiplex PCR; TCRdb keeps in-frame clones, though not all of them. The sample consists of around 140,000 clones, about 86% of them appearing once. Sequenced sample: PBMCs. The origin of the receptors is a woman under 40 in good health and CMV-seronegative. The CDR3 runs from the conserved cysteine through the conserved F or W. D genes are given only for firm matches.

cdr3_length d_call j_call v_call cdr3_aa
14 NA TRBJ2-1 TRBV6-4 CASSPTWAQGEQFF
15 TRBD1 TRBJ2-5 TRBV10-3 CATLNPQGAQETQYF
14 NA TRBJ1-6 TRBV10-3 CAISGAMGGSPLHF
15 TRBD2 TRBJ2-1 TRBV19 CASSVWTSPQDEQFF
16 NA TRBJ2-3 TRBV2 CASNIQREITTDTQYF
14 TRBD1 TRBJ1-6 TRBV27 CASSLVQGTSPLHF
12 NA TRBJ2-3 TRBV28 CAMTENTDTQYF
15 NA NA TRBV19 CASSLRPVPSYEQYF
16 TRBD2 TRBJ2-2 TRBV13 CASSLGTSGITGELFF
16 TRBD2 TRBJ2-7 TRBV15 CATSRRTSGSPYEQCF
15 NA TRBJ1-1 TRBV5-4 CASSLGGTQNTEAFF
15 TRBD1 TRBJ1-1 TRBV15 CATSRGQGMDTEAFF
17 NA TRBJ2-1 TRBV4-1 CASSPRDWFNRQDEQFF
17 TRBD1 TRBJ2-6 TRBV28 CASSPRDRATGANVLTF
13 NA TRBJ2-7 TRBV6-5 CASSYRGQYEQYF
15 NA TRBJ2-3 TRBV5-1 CASSLGGSGKDTQYF
14 NA TRBJ1-2 TRBV4-1 CASSQSGAFYGYTF
15 TRBD1 TRBJ2-7 TRBV5-1 CASSSPGQGLVEQYF
14 TRBD2 TRBJ2-5 TRBV13 CASSLAGGEETQYF
13 NA TRBJ2-7 TRBV29-1 CSVEGHTAGEQYF
16 NA TRBJ1-3 TRBV7-9 CASSYAGTGGANTIYF
16 TRBD2 TRBJ2-1 TRBV2 CASSEGSGEIDNEQFF
17 TRBD2 TRBJ2-2 TRBV5-1 CASSSGLAGGPFGELFF
15 NA TRBJ2-5 TRBV2 CASKGDLRRQETQYF
16 TRBD2 TRBJ2-1 TRBV27 CASSLFSGSVYNEQFF